This record covers a single T cell receptor beta chain. Antigen unknown. The data are from a study of beta chain features in type 1 diabetes. About the research overall: Patients were similar to healthy donors in age and gender (as well as in cell yields).

V dropped 0 bases and J dropped 0 bases, with 9 bases sitting between them. Germline CDR1 reads MNHNY; CDR2 reads SVGAGI (reference sequence). The CDR3 spans 15 residues. The sequenced template was cDNA made from the entire isolated RNA. About 3.57 million reads, on average, came from each naive, central memory and regulatory T cell sample. Produced via immunoSEQ multiplex PCR; TCRdb's table is partial and in-frame only. The sample records some 200,000 clones, roughly 16% being singletons. General study points: In every one of the four CD4+ subsets, TCRB CDR3s were moderately but significantly shorter in Type 1 diabetes patients. In the patient group, naive, central memory and Treg TCRB repertoires seemed more alike than in the healthy donor group. Any HLA-type effect on TCRB rearrangement remained unresolved here.

This TCR came from a man aged 25 to 45 with type 1 diabetes. Sample: naive CD4+ T cells from blood. The chain couples TRBV6-6 to TRBJ2-7, with D tentatively TRBD1 (6 bases). The CDR3 sequence is CASSYSGQSSYEQYF. The DNA for the CDR3 is TGTGCCAGCAGTTACTCTGGACAGTCCTCCTACGAGCAGTACTTC.